One sample yielded the 5 T cell receptor beta chains listed below, sequenced in a study of cytomegalovirus exposure and HLA in healthy donors. Primers for the PCR totalled 60 Vbeta and 13 Jbeta. TCRdb's copy holds only in-frame clones and misses some; the assay was immunoSEQ multiplex PCR. The sample contains 150,000 to 200,000 clones, 70% to 85% of which appear only once. The sample taken for sequencing was PBMCs. The receptors originated from a woman in her thirties in good health and CMV-seronegative.

The gene calls are TRBV9 and TRBJ2-5, with 9 bases fitting TRBD2. The V and J ends lost 4 bases and 4 bases, in that order; junction bases with no gene match: 2. The CDR3 loop spans 13 amino acids. CDR1 and CDR2 (germline): SGDLS, YYNGEE. The CDR3 is CASSSSGAETQYF. The CDR3 region has the DNA TGTGCCAGCAGCTCTAGCGGGGCAGAGACCCAGTACTTC.

The chain joins TRBV25-1 to TRBJ1-3; D not certain. The ends were cut back, 1 base at V and 0 bases at J, with 7 bases in the middle. Germline V gives CDR1 MGHDK, CDR2 SYGVNS. The CDR3 has 15 residues. CDR3 nucleotide sequence: TGTGCCAGCAGTGAATCGCGGAGCTCTGGAAACACCATATATTTT. It codes for CASSESRSSGNTIYF.

The chain couples TRBV11-2 to TRBJ1-5; D gene ambiguous. Looked up from germline, CDR1 is SGHAT and CDR2 is FQNNGV. V lost 0 bases and J 3 bases, leaving 6 bases between the germline ends. CDR3 length: 14 residues. Here the CDR3 DNA reads TGTGCCAGCAGCTTAGACAGGATCAATCAGCCCCAGCATTTT. It is translated as CASSLDRINQPQHF.

This chain uses TRBV13 with TRBJ1-1, with 7 bases matching TRBD1. The CDR3 runs 17 residues. Germline V gene data show CDR1 as PRHDT and CDR2 as FYEKMQ (reference sequence). After removal of 1 base from V and 4 bases from J, the junction contained 12 bases not matched to a gene. The CDR3 here is CASSLEGGRGSGTEAFF. The DNA of the CDR3 is TGTGCCAGCAGCTTAGAAGGGGGCAGGGGCTCAGGCACTGAAGCTTTCTTT.

The chain couples TRBV7-2 to TRBJ2-3; 9 bases align to TRBD2. This CDR3 has 17 amino acids. The V gene end was trimmed by 5 bases and the J gene end by 4 bases; junction bases not matched to a gene: 13. In germline, CDR1 is SGHTA, CDR2 FQGNSA. The CDR3 coding sequence is TGTGCCAGCAGCCATCGGACTAGCGTCCCCGGTCCAGATACGCAGTATTTT. This encodes CASSHRTSVPGPDTQYF.